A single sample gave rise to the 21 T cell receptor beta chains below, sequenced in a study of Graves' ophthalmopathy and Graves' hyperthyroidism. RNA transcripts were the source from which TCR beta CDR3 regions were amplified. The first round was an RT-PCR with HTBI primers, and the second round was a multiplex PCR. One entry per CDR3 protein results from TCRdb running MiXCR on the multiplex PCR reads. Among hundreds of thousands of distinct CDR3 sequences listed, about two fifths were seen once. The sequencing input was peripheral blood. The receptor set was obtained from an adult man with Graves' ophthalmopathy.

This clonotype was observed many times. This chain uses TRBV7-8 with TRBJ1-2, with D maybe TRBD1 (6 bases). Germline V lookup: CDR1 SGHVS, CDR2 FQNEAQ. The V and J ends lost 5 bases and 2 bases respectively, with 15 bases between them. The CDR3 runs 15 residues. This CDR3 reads CASSVGQTLNYGYTF. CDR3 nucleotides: TGTGCCAGCAGCGTCGGACAGACGTTGAACTATGGCTACACCTTC. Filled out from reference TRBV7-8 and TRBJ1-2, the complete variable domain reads GAGVSQSPRYKVAKRGQDVALRCDPISGHVSLFWYQQALGQGPEFLTYFQNEAQLDKSGLPSDRFFAERPEGSVSTLKIQRTQQEDSAVYLCASSVGQTLNYGYTFGSGTRLTVV.

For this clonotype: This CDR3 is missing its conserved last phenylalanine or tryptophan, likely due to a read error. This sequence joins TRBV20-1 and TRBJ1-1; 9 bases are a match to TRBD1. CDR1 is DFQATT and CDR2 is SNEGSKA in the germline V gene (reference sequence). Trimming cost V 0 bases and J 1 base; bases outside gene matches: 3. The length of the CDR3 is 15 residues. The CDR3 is CSARDQQGANTEAFL. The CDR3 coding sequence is TGCAGTGCTAGAGACCAACAGGGGGCGAACACTGAAGCTTTCCTT.

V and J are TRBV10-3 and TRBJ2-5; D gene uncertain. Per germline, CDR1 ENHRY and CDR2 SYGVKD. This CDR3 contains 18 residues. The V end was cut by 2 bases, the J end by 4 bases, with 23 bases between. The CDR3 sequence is CAISEPPGLGNRGETQYF. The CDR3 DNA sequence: TGTGCCATCAGTGAGCCCCCAGGATTGGGGAATAGAGGAGAGACCCAGTACTTC.

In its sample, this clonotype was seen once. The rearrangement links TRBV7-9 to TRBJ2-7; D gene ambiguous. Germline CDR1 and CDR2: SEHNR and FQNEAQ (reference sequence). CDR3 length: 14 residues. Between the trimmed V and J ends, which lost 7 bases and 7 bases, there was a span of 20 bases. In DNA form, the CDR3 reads TGTGCCAGCACTCTGGCGGCACTCTACAATGAGCAGTACTTC. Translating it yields CASTLAALYNEQYF.

As DNA, the CDR3 is TGTGCCAGCAGCCCCCCGGGACAGGGTGTTTACTATGGCTACACCTTC. As protein: CASSPPGQGVYYGYTF. The V call is TRBV2, the J call TRBJ1-2; 9 bases fit TRBD1. The germline CDR1 and CDR2 sequences are SNHLY and FYNNEI. V trimming: 6 bases; J trimming: 3 bases; junction bases outside the gene matches: 11. CDR3 length: 16 residues.

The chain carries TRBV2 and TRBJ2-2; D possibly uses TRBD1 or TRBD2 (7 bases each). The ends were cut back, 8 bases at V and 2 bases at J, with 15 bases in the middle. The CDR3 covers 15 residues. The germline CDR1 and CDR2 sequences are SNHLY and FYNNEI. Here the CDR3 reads CASLDREGNTGELFF. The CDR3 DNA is TGTGCCAGCCTAGACAGGGAGGGAAACACCGGGGAGCTGTTTTTT. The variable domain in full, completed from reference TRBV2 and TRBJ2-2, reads EPEVTQTPSHQVTQMGQEVILRCVPISNHLYFYWYRQILGQKVEFLVSFYNNEISEKSEIFDDQFSVERPDGSNFTLKIRSTKLEDSAMYFCASLDREGNTGELFFGEGSRLTVL.

CDR3 DNA: TGTGCCAGTAGTGCCCCCTCGGGGTGGTGGGAGACCCAGTACTTC. Residues: CASSAPSGWWETQYF. This sequence joins TRBV19 and TRBJ2-5; tentative D call: TRBD2 (5 bases). V was trimmed by 5 bases and J by 5 bases, leaving 18 bases between them. The CDR3 extends over 15 amino acids. Per the germline V gene, CDR1 is LNHDA and CDR2 is SQIVND (reference sequence).

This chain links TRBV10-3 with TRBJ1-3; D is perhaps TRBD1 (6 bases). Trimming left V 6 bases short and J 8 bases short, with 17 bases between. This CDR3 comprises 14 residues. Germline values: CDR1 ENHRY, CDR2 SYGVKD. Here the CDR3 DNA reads TGTGCCATCAGCAAGGGGGGAGTCCAAGACACCATATATTTT. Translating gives CAISKGGVQDTIYF.

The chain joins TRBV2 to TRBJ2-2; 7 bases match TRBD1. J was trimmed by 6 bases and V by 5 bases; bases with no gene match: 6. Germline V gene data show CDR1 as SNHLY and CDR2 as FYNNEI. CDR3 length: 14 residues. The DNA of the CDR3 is TGTGCCAGCAGTCAACACAGGGGCCCCGGGGAGCTGTTTTTT. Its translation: CASSQHRGPGELFF.

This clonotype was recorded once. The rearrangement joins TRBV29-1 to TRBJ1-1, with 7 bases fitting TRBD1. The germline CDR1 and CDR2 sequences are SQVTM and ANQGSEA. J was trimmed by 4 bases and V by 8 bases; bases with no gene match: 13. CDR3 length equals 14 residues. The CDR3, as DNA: TGCAGCTCACCATGGGAGGGGGCTTCCACTGAAGCTTTCTTT. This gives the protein CSSPWEGASTEAFF.

CDR3 region: CASSPTGLHGYTF. CDR3 in DNA: TGTGCCAGCAGCCCAACAGGGCTACATGGCTACACCTTC. The chain is built from TRBV7-9 and TRBJ1-2, with TRBD1 as a possible D gene (6 bases). The length of the CDR3 is 13 residues. Trimming shortened V by 5 bases and J by 6 bases, and 13 bases separated the two germline ends. CDR1 is SEHNR, CDR2 FQNEAQ, per germline (reference sequence).

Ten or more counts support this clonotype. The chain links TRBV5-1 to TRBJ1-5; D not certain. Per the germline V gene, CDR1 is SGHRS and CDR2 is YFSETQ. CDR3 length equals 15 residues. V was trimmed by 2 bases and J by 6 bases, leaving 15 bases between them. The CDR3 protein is CASSLTGGEGQPQHF. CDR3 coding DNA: TGCGCCAGCAGCTTAACCGGCGGCGAGGGTCAGCCCCAGCATTTT. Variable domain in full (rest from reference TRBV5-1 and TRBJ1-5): KAGVTQTPRYLIKTRGQQVTLSCSPISGHRSVSWYQQTPGQGLQFLFEYFSETQRNKGNFPGRFSGRQFSNSRSEMNVSTLELGDSALYLCASSLTGGEGQPQHFGDGTRLSIL.

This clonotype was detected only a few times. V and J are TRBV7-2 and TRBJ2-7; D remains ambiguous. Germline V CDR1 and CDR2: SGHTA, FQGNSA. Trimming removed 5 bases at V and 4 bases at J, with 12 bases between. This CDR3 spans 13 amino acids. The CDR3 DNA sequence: TGTGCCAGCAGCCTACTCCAACAGTACGAGCAGTACTTC. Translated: CASSLLQQYEQYF.

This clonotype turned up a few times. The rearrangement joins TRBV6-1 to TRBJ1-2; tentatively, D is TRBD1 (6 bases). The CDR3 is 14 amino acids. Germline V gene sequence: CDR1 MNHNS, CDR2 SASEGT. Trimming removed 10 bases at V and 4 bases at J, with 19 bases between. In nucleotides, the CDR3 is TGTGCCACCCACCCCCCGGACAGATTCTATGGCTACACCTTC. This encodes CATHPPDRFYGYTF.

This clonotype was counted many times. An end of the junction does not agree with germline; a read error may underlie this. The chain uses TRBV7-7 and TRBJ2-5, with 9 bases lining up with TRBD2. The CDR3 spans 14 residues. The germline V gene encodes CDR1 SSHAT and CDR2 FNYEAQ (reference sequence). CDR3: CASSTGLAGETQYF. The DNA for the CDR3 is TGTGCTAGCAGCACGGGACTAGCTGGAGAGACCCAGTACTTC.

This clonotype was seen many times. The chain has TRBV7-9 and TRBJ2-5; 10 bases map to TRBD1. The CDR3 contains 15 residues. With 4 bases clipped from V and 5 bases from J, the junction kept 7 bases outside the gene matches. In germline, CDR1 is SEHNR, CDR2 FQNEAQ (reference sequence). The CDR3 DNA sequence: TGTGCCAGCAGCTGGGGACAGGGGCCGCGGGAGACCCAGTACTTC. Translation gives CASSWGQGPRETQYF. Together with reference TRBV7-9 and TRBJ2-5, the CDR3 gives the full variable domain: DTGVSQNPRHKITKRGQNVTFRCDPISEHNRLYWYRQTLGQGPEFLTYFQNEAQLEKSRLLSDRFSAERPKGSFSTLEIQRTEQGDSAMYLCASSWGQGPRETQYFGPGTRLLVL.

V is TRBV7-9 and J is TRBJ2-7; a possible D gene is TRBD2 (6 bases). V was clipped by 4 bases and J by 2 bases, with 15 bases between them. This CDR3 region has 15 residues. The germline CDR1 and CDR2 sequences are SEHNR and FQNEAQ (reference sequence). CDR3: CASSSFASEAYEQYF. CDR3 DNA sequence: TGTGCCAGCAGCTCCTTTGCTAGCGAGGCCTACGAGCAGTACTTC.

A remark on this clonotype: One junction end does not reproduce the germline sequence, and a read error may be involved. In DNA, the CDR3 is TGCAGCGTTGGGAGTTTCAGGGGAGGTGGAGCTTTC. Protein: CSVGSFRGGGAF. The J gene is TRBJ2-6, the V gene TRBV29-1; D may be TRBD1 or TRBD2 (6 bases each). CDR3 length equals 12 residues. Germline V gene sequence: CDR1 SQVTM, CDR2 ANQGSEA.

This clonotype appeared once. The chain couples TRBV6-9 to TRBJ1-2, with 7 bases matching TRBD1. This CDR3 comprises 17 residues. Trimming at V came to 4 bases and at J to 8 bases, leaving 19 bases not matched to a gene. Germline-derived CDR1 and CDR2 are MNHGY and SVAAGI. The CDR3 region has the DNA TGTGCCAGCAGTTTATCGAACCTCAGGGGGGAATGGGAAGGCTACACCTTC. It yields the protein CASSLSNLRGEWEGYTF.

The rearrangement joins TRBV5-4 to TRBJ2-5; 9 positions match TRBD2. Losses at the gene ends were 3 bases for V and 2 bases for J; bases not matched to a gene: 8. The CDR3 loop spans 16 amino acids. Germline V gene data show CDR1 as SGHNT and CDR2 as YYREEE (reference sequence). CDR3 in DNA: TGTGCCAGCAGCTACACTAATAGCGGGAGTCAAGAGACCCAGTACTTC. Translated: CASSYTNSGSQETQYF.

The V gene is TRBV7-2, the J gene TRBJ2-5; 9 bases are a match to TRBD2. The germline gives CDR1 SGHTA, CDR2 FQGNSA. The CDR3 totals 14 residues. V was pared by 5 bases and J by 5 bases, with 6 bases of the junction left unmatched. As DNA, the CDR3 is TGTGCCAGCAGCCGTAGCGGGGGTGTGGAGACCCAGTACTTC. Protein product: CASSRSGGVETQYF.